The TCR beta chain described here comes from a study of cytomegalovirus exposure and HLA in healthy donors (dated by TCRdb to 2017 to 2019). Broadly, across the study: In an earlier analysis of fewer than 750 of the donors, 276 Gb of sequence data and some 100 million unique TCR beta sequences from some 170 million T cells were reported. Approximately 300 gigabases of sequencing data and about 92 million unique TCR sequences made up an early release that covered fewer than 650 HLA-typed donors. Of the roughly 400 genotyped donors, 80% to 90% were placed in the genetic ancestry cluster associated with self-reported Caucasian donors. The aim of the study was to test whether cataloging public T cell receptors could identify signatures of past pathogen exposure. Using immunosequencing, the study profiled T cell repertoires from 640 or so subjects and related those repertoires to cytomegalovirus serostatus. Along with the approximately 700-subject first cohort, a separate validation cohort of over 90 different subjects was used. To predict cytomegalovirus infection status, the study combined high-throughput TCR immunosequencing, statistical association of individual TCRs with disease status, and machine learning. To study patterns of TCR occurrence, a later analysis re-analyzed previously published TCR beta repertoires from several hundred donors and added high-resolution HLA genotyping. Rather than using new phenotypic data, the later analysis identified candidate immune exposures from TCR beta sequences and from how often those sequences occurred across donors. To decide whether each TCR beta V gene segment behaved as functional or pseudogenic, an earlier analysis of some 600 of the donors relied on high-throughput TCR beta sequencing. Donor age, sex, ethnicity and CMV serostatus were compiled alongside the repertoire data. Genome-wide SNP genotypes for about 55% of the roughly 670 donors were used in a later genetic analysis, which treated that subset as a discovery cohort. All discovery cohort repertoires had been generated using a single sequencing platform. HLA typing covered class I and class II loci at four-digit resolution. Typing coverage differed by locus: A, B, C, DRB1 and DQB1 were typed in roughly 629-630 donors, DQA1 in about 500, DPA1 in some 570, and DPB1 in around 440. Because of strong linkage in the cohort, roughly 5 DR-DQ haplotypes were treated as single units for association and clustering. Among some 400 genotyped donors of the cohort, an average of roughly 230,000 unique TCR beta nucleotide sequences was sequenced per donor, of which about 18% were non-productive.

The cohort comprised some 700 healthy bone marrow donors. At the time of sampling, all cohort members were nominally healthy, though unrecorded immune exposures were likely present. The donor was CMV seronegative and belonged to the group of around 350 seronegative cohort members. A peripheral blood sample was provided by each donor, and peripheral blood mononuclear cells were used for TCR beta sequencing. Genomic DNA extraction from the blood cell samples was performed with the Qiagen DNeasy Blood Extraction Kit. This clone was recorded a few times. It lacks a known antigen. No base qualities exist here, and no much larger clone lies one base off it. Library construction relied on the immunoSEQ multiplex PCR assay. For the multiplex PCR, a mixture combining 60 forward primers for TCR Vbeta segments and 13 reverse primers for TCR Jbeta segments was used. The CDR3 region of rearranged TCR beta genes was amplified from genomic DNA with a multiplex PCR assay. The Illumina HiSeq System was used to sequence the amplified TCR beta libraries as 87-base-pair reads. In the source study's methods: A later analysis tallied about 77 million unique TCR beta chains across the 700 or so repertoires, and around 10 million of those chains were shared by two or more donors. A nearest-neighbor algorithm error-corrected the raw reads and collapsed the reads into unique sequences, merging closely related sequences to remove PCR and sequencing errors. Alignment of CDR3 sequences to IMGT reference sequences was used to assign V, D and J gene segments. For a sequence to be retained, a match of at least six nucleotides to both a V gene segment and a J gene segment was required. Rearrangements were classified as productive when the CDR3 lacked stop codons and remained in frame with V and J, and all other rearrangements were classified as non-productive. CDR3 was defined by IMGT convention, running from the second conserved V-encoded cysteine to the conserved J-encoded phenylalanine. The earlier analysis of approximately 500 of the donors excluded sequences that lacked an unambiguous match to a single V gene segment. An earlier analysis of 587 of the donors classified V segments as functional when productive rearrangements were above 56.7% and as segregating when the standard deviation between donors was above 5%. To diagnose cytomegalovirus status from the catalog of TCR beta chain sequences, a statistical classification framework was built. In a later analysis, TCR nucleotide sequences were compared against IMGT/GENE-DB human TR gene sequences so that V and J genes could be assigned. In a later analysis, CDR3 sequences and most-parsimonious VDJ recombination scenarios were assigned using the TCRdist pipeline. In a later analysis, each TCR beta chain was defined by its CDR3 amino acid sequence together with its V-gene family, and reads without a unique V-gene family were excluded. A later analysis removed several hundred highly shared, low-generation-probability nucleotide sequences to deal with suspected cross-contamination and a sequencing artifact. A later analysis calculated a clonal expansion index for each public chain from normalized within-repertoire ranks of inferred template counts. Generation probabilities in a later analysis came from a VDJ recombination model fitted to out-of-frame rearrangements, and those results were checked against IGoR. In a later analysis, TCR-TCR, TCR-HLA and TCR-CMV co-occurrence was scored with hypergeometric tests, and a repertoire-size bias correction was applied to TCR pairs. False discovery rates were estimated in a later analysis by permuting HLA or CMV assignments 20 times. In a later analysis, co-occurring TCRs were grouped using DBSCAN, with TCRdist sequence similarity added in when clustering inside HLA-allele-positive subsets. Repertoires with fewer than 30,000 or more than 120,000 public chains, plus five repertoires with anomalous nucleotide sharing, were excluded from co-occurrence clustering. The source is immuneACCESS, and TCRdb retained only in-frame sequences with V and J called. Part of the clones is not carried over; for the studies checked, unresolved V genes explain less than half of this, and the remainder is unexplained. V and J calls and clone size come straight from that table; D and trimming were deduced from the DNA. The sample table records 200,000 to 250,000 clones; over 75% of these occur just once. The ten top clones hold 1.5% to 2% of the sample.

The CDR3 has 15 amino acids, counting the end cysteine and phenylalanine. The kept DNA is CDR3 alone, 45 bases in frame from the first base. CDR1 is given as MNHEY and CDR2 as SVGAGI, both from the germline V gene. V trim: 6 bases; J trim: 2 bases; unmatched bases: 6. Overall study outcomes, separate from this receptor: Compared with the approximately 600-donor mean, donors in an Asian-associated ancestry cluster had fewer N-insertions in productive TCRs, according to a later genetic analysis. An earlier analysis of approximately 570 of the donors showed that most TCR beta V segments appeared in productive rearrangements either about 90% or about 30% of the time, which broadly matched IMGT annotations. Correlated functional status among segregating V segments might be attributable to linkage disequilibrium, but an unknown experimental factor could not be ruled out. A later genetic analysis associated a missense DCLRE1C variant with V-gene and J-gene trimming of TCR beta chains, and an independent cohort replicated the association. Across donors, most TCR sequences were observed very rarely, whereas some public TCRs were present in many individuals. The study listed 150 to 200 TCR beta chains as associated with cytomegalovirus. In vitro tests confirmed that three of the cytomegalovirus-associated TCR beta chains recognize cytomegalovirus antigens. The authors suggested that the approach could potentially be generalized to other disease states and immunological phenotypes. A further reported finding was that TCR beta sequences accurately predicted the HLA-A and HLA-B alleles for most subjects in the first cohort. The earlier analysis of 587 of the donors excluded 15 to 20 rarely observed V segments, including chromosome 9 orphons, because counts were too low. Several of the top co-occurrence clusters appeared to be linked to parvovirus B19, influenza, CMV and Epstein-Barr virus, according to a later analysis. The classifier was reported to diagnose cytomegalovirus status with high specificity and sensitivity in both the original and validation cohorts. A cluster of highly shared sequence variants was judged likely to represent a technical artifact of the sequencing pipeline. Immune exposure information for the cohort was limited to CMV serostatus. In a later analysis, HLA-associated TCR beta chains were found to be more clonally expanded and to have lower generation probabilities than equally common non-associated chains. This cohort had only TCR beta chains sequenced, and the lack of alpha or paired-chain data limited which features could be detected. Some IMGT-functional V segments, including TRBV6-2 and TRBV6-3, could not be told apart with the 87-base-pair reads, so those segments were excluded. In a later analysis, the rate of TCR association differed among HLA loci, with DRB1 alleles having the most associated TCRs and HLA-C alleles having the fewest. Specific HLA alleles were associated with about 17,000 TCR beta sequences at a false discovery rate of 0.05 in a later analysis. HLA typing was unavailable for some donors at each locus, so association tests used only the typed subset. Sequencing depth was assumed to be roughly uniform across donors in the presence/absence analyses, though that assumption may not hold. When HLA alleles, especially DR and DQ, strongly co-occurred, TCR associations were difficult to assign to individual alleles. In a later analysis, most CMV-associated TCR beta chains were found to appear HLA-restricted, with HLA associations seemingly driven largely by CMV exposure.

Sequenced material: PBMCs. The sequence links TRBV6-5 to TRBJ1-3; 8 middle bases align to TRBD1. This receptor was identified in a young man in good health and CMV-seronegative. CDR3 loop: CASRGQEKAGNTIYF. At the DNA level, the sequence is TGTGCCAGCAGGGGACAGGAAAAAGCTGGAAACACCATATATTTT.